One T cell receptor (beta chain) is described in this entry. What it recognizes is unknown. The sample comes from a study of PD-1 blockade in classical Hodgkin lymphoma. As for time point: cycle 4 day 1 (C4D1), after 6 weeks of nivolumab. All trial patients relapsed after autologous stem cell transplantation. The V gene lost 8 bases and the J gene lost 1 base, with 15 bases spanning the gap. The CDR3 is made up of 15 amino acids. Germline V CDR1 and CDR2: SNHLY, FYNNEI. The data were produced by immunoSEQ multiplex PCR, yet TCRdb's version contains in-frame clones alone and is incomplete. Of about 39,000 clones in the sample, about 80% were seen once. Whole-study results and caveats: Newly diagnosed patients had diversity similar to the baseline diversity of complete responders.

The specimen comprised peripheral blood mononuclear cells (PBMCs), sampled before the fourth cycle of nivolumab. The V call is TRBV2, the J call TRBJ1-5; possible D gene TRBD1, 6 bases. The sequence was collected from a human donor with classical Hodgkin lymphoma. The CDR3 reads CASRATGQSNQPQHF. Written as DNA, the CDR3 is TGTGCCAGCCGCGCGACAGGACAGAGCAATCAGCCCCAGCATTTT.